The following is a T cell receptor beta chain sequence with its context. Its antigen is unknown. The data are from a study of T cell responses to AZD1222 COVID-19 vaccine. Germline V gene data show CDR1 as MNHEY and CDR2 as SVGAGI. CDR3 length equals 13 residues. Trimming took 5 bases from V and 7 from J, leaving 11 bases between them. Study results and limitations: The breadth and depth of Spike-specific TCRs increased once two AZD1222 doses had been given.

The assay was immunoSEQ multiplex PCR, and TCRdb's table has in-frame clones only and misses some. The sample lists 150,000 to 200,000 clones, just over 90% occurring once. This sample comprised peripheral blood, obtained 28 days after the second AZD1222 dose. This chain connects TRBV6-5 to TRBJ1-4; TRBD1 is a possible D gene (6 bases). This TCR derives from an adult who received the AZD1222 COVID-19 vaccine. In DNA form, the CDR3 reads TGTGCCAGCAGTCGGGGGCTCGGTGAAAAACTGTTTTTT. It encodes CASSRGLGEKLFF.